Listed below are T cell receptor beta chains from one sample, sequenced in a study of T cell responses to AZD1222 COVID-19 vaccine. The repertoire was sequenced with immunoSEQ multiplex PCR; TCRdb's copy has only in-frame clones and lacks some. The repertoire holds more than 95,000 clones, more than 70% seen once, with less than 4% in the top ten. The sequencing here drew on peripheral blood, taken 28 days after the second AZD1222 dose. The receptors were gathered from an adult who received the AZD1222 COVID-19 vaccine. Each CDR3 is given with its conserved first and last residue. The order of the fields is D gene, J gene, clone size, V gene, CDR3 protein, CDR3 DNA. D genes are given only for firm matches. The listing skips clone size in some rows; elsewhere it reads once, few, many or a size class.

NA,TRBJ2-7,NA,TRBV15,CATSRIDSLPLYEQYF,TGTGCCACCAGCAGAATCGACAGCCTCCCCCTCTACGAGCAGTACTTC
NA,TRBJ1-1,NA,TRBV5-4,CASSWTAKVTEAFF,TGTGCCAGCAGCTGGACCGCGAAGGTCACTGAAGCTTTCTTT
TRBD1,TRBJ2-1,NA,TRBV29-1,CSVEGDRVNEQFF,TGCAGCGTTGAAGGGGACAGGGTCAATGAGCAGTTCTTC
TRBD2,TRBJ2-7,NA,TRBV7-9,CASSLTFGGSSYEQYF,TGTGCCAGCAGCTTAACTTTTGGCGGGAGCTCCTACGAGCAGTACTTC
TRBD1,TRBJ1-3,once,TRBV9,CASSVEAGQPSFSGNTIYF,TGTGCCAGCAGCGTAGAAGCGGGACAGCCTTCCTTCTCTGGAAACACCATATATTTT
TRBD1,TRBJ2-7,many,TRBV4-2,CASSQEPGTGGYEQYF,TGTGCCAGCAGCCAAGAACCGGGGACAGGGGGCTACGAGCAGTACTTC
TRBD2,TRBJ2-7,NA,TRBV20-1,CSASVGTSGTYEQYF,TGCAGTGCTAGTGTAGGGACTAGCGGTACCTACGAGCAGTACTTC
NA,TRBJ2-7,NA,TRBV28,CASSLDLREQYF,TGTGCCAGCAGTTTAGACCTCCGGGAGCAGTACTTC
NA,TRBJ1-2,NA,TRBV7-9,CASSWALGGHNGYTF,TGTGCCAGCAGCTGGGCCCTCGGGGGGCATAATGGCTACACCTTC
TRBD2,TRBJ2-3,NA,TRBV19,CASRGAGGPGYTQYF,TGTGCCAGTAGGGGAGCGGGAGGGCCAGGGTACACGCAGTATTTT
TRBD2,TRBJ2-1,NA,TRBV7-6,CASTRGAGGINEQFF,TGTGCCAGCACCCGGGGAGCGGGGGGGATCAATGAGCAGTTCTTC
NA,TRBJ1-5,NA,TRBV19,CASSVGKGFQPQHF,TGTGCCAGTAGTGTGGGGAAGGGGTTTCAGCCCCAGCATTTT
TRBD2,TRBJ2-3,NA,TRBV7-9,CASTKKLAGGGTDTQYF,TGTGCCAGCACCAAAAAGCTAGCGGGGGGGGGCACAGATACGCAGTATTTT
TRBD2,TRBJ2-1,NA,TRBV30,CAWSVGGGAFNEQFF,TGTGCCTGGAGTGTTGGCGGGGGGGCCTTCAATGAGCAGTTCTTC
NA,TRBJ1-4,once,TRBV7-9,CASSLDPGTIIGKLFF,TGTGCCAGCAGCTTAGACCCCGGGACTATCATTGGAAAACTGTTTTTT
NA,TRBJ1-4,NA,TRBV19,CASSIQGWSEKLFF,TGTGCCAGTAGTATACAGGGATGGAGTGAAAAACTGTTTTTT
NA,TRBJ2-1,NA,TRBV4-3,CASSQEDGGYTYNEQFF,TGCGCCAGCAGCCAAGAGGACGGCGGATATACCTACAATGAGCAGTTCTTC
TRBD1,TRBJ2-2,NA,TRBV5-8,CASSLQGANTGELFF,TGTGCCAGCAGCTTACAGGGGGCGAACACCGGGGAGCTGTTTTTT
NA,TRBJ2-3,NA,TRBV7-9,CASSHLDRPIPDTQYF,TGTGCCAGCAGCCACCTAGATCGCCCCATTCCAGATACGCAGTATTTT
NA,TRBJ1-2,NA,TRBV5-1,CASSPESDRGEYTF,TGCGCCAGCAGCCCCGAGTCGGACAGAGGGGAGTACACCTTC
NA,TRBJ2-6,NA,TRBV4-3,CASSQDRASSSGANVLTF,TGCGCCAGCAGCCAAGACAGGGCATCATCCTCTGGGGCCAACGTCCTGACTTTC
TRBD1,TRBJ1-1,NA,TRBV11-2,CASSSGQLGDTEAFF,TGTGCCAGCAGCTCGGGACAGCTTGGGGACACTGAAGCTTTCTTT
TRBD1,TRBJ1-1,NA,TRBV9,CASSAQGAWTEAFF,TGTGCCAGCTCGGCCCAGGGGGCGTGGACTGAAGCTTTCTTT
NA,TRBJ1-5,NA,TRBV28,CASSQATGLNQPQHF,TGTGCCAGCAGTCAAGCCACAGGGTTAAATCAGCCCCAGCATTTT
NA,TRBJ1-4,NA,TRBV19,CASSIGRGPDEKLFF,TGTGCCAGTAGTATAGGCAGGGGACCGGACGAAAAACTGTTTTTT
TRBD1,TRBJ2-2,NA,TRBV7-3,CASSLQGASTGELFF,TGTGCCAGCAGCCTACAGGGGGCAAGCACCGGGGAGCTGTTTTTT
NA,TRBJ1-5,once,TRBV7-2,CASSLRAGTSNQPQHF,TGTGCCAGCAGCTTAAGGGCAGGGACCAGCAATCAGCCCCAGCATTTT
NA,TRBJ2-1,NA,TRBV7-2,CASSLVGASAGSSYNEQFF,TGTGCCAGCAGCTTAGTCGGGGCTAGCGCGGGGAGCTCCTACAATGAGCAGTTCTTC
NA,TRBJ1-1,NA,TRBV24-1,CATSETGTTNTEAFF,TGTGCCACCAGTGAAACTGGGACAACGAACACTGAAGCTTTCTTT
TRBD1,TRBJ1-6,NA,TRBV3-1/TRBV3-2,CASSYPGQINSPLHF,TGTGCCAGCAGCTATCCGGGACAGATTAATTCACCCCTCCACTTT
NA,TRBJ2-7,NA,TRBV5-1,CASSLVGTTPYEQYF,TGCGCCAGCAGCTTGGTGGGCACCACCCCCTACGAGCAGTACTTC
NA,TRBJ2-5,NA,TRBV28,CASSRGRILETQYF,TGTGCCAGCAGTCGGGGCCGGATTCTAGAGACCCAGTACTTC
NA,TRBJ2-6,NA,TRBV7-8,CASSSLYPGGFSGANVLTF,TGTGCCAGCAGCTCCCTCTATCCTGGCGGGTTCTCTGGGGCCAACGTCCTGACTTTC
NA,TRBJ1-5,NA,TRBV28,CASFPETVLEPQHF,TGTGCCAGCTTCCCCGAGACAGTGCTGGAGCCCCAGCATTTT
NA,TRBJ1-1,NA,TRBV12-3/TRBV12-4,CASSPVTEAFF,TGTGCCAGCAGTCCAGTAACTGAAGCTTTCTTT
NA,TRBJ2-5,few,TRBV7-2,CASSFMVGGETQYF,TGTGCCAGCAGCTTTATGGTGGGCGGGGAGACCCAGTACTTC
TRBD2,TRBJ2-2,once,TRBV20-1,CSASPTSGTAGELFF,TGCAGTGCTAGTCCGACTAGCGGGACGGCCGGGGAGCTGTTTTTT
NA,TRBJ1-2,NA,TRBV29-1,CSILTQSYGYTF,TGCAGCATTTTGACCCAGAGCTATGGCTACACCTTC
NA,TRBJ1-5,NA,TRBV28,CASSLIQFRRVGQPQHF,TGTGCCAGCAGTTTAATCCAGTTTCGACGAGTTGGTCAGCCCCAGCATTTT
NA,TRBJ1-1,few,TRBV19,CASSPLGGGTEAFF,TGTGCCAGTAGTCCTCTTGGAGGGGGCACTGAAGCTTTCTTT